These 24 T cell receptor beta chains were all obtained from the same sample, sequenced in a study of T-cell reconstitution after alpha-beta-depleted transplantation in children. Preparing the TCRbeta library involved the use of unique molecular identifiers. TCRdb used MiXCR to reprocess the PCR reads, holding one entry per CDR3 protein. The sample lists approximately 500,000 distinct CDR3 sequences, more than 20% occurring once. The sample in question was PBMCs, obtained before TCRalphabeta/CD19-depleted stem cell transplant. The receptors were sampled from a boy under two years old with Wiskott-Aldrich syndrome, due to receive a stem cell transplant.

This clonotype was seen more than once but under ten times. This chain joins TRBV20-1 and TRBJ2-3; 7 nucleotides line up with TRBD2. Germline values: CDR1 DFQATT, CDR2 SNEGSKA (reference sequence). After removal of 5 bases from V and 3 bases from J, the junction contained 11 bases not matched to a gene. The CDR3 contains 15 residues. In DNA, the CDR3 is TGCAGTGCTCGGAAGGCGGGAGCGGGAACAGATACGCAGTATTTT. It codes for CSARKAGAGTDTQYF.

There are a few counts of this clonotype. V usage is TRBV20-1 and J usage is TRBJ1-6, with no clear D. The germline V gene has CDR1 DFQATT and CDR2 SNEGSKA (reference sequence). Trimming took off 3 bases at V and 7 bases at J, with 7 bases between the two ends. The length of the CDR3 is 12 residues. Here the CDR3 reads CSARAGNSPLHF. The CDR3 region has the DNA TGCAGTGCTAGGGCGGGGAATTCACCCCTCCACTTT.

In its sample, this clonotype was seen a few times. This chain connects TRBV4-1 to TRBJ1-5, with 7 bases lining up with TRBD1. Germline V gives CDR1 MGHRA, CDR2 YSYEKL. The CDR3 is 15 amino acids. J gave up 7 bases and V 1 base, and 7 bases lay outside the gene matches. CDR3 nucleotide sequence: TGCGCCAGCAGCCAAGGGTCAGGGGGTGGACAGCCCCAGCATTTT. This codes for CASSQGSGGGQPQHF.

The chain recombines TRBV20-1 with TRBJ2-5; D call uncertain. CDR1 is DFQATT and CDR2 is SNEGSKA in the germline V gene (reference sequence). The CDR3 is made up of 11 amino acids. Between the trimmed V and J ends, which lost 1 base and 5 bases, there was a span of 5 bases. CDR3 protein: CSARVRETQYF. CDR3 nucleotides: TGCAGTGCTAGAGTTCGCGAGACCCAGTACTTC.

This clonotype turned up a few times. This sequence joins TRBV20-1 and TRBJ2-1; 11 positions agree with TRBD2. Trimming cost V 6 bases and J 1 base; bases outside gene matches: 5. This CDR3 spans 15 amino acids. Germline V lookup: CDR1 DFQATT, CDR2 SNEGSKA (reference sequence). The chain's CDR3 is CSAEIAGGSYNEQFF. DNA for the CDR3: TGCAGTGCAGAGATAGCGGGAGGGTCCTACAATGAGCAGTTCTTC.

The rearrangement uses TRBV19 and TRBJ1-1, with 8 bases that match TRBD1. Germline CDR1 reads LNHDA; CDR2 reads SQIVND (reference sequence). CDR3 size: 14 residues. Unmatched junction bases numbered 6, after V lost 3 bases and J lost 6 bases. The CDR3 reads CASSIIPGGSEAFF. CDR3 coding DNA: TGTGCCAGTAGTATCATCCCAGGGGGCTCTGAAGCTTTCTTT. Supplemented by reference TRBV19 and TRBJ1-1, the full variable domain reads DGGITQSPKYLFRKEGQNVTLSCEQNLNHDAMYWYRQDPGQGLRLIYYSQIVNDFQKGDIAEGYSVSREKKESFPLTVTSAQKNPTAFYLCASSIIPGGSEAFFGQGTRLTVV.

This clonotype was picked up a small number of times. The chain recombines TRBV5-1 with TRBJ2-7; tentative D call: TRBD1 (5 bases). Trimming took off 1 base at V and 4 bases at J, with 12 bases between the two ends. The CDR3 is 14 amino acids. Germline V gene sequence: CDR1 SGHRS, CDR2 YFSETQ. CDR3: CASSLRGARYEQYF. As DNA, the CDR3 is TGCGCCAGCAGCTTGAGGGGCGCAAGGTACGAGCAGTACTTC.

This clonotype was found a few times. This chain joins TRBV5-1 and TRBJ2-7; weak D call: TRBD1 (6 bases). The CDR3 covers 15 residues. Trimming removed 4 bases from V and 2 bases from J, with 16 bases in between. Germline-derived CDR1 and CDR2 are SGHRS and YFSETQ. DNA of the CDR3: TGCGCCAGCAGCCCCACGGACAGAATTCCCTACGAGCAGTACTTC. Encoded protein: CASSPTDRIPYEQYF.

The chain joins TRBV4-2 to TRBJ1-6; tentative D call: TRBD1 (5 bases). Per the germline V gene, CDR1 is LGHNA and CDR2 is YNFKEQ. Trimming cost V 0 bases and J 4 bases, with 10 bases left between them. This CDR3 has 16 amino acids. CDR3: CASSQDPRGYNSPLHF. In DNA form, the CDR3 reads TGTGCCAGCAGCCAAGATCCGCGGGGGTATAATTCACCCCTCCACTTT.

In its sample, this clonotype was seen a few times. This sequence may be a read error, since a much larger clone differs from it by one base. CDR3 nucleotide sequence: TGTGCCAGCAGTACTACCACAGATACGCAGTATTTT. This translates into CASSTTTDTQYF. The V and J genes are TRBV6-2 or TRBV6-3 and TRBJ2-3; D gene unclear. The CDR3 totals 12 residues. V lost 5 bases and J lost 2, with 5 bases in between. Germline CDR1 reads MNHEY; CDR2 reads SVGEGT.

The chain carries TRBV15 and TRBJ2-7; TRBD1 agrees at 7 bases. Germline V gene data show CDR1 as LNHNV and CDR2 as YYDKDF (reference sequence). Trimming took 1 base from V and 0 from J; bases not matched to a gene: 6. The CDR3 is 16 residues long. CDR3 bases: TGTGCCACCAGCAGAGGACTTCGGGACAGCTCCTACGAGCAGTACTTC. Residues: CATSRGLRDSSYEQYF.

In this sample, this clonotype turned up a few times. The V call is TRBV12-3 or TRBV12-4, the J call TRBJ1-2; no clear D. Deletions cut 7 bases from V and 4 bases from J, with 16 bases between. The CDR3 covers 14 residues. The CDR3 loop reads CASTPSTGVYGYTF. The CDR3 nucleotides read TGTGCCAGCACCCCATCCACCGGCGTCTATGGCTACACCTTC.

This clonotype came up a few times. V and J are TRBV10-3 and TRBJ2-2; D is perhaps TRBD2 (6 bases). This CDR3 comprises 13 residues. Trimming left V 9 bases short and J 6 bases short, with 14 bases between. The germline V gene has CDR1 ENHRY and CDR2 SYGVKD. The CDR3 DNA is TGTGCCATGGGACTGGGAGGACCCGGGGAGCTGTTTTTT. It codes for CAMGLGGPGELFF.

As to this clonotype: Because the CDR3 is missing its conserved closing phenylalanine or tryptophan, this is likely a read error. The limits of the CDR3 on the DNA are not certain, so only TCRdb's listed CDR3 is given. The gene calls are TRBV20-1 and TRBJ1-2. Germline CDR1 is DFQATT and CDR2 is SNEGSKA (reference sequence). The CDR3 adds up to 11 amino acids, both ends counted. The CDR3 reads CSATTGLLGEV.

The V call is TRBV10-3, the J call TRBJ2-7, with TRBD1 matching over 9 bases. J was trimmed by 5 bases and V by 7 bases; bases with no gene match: 6. The germline V gene has CDR1 ENHRY and CDR2 SYGVKD. The CDR3 has 13 residues. CDR3 DNA sequence: TGTGCCATCACCCCGGGACAGGGTGACGAGCAGTACTTC. As protein: CAITPGQGDEQYF.

This chain links TRBV11-2 with TRBJ2-1, with unresolved D. CDR3 length: 14 amino acids. Germline-derived CDR1 and CDR2 are SGHAT and FQNNGV. V dropped 3 bases and J dropped 5 bases, with 11 bases sitting between them. The CDR3 DNA is TGTGCCAGCAGCTTGAGGTCTTTAAACAATGAGCAGTTCTTC. As protein: CASSLRSLNNEQFF.

The chain is built from TRBV7-2 and TRBJ2-1, with a possible D match to TRBD2 (5 bases). Germline-derived CDR1 and CDR2 are SGHTA and FQGNSA. The CDR3 sequence is 15 residues long. Trimming took off 6 bases at V and 5 bases at J, with 17 bases between the two ends. The chain's CDR3 is CASRSGLSQHNEQFF. DNA for the CDR3: TGTGCCAGCAGATCAGGACTCTCGCAACACAATGAGCAGTTCTTC.

This chain links TRBV12-3 or TRBV12-4 with TRBJ1-6, with D tentatively TRBD1 (6 bases). V lost 9 bases to trimming and J lost 10 bases, with 16 bases between them. The length of the CDR3 is 13 residues. The CDR3 sequence: CASGRGARSPLHF. The CDR3 DNA is TGTGCCAGTGGTCGGGGGGCACGATCACCCCTCCACTTT.

This clonotype was seen more than once but under ten times. The CDR3 DNA follows: TGCGCCAGCAGCTTGGCGGCTAGCTATGAGCAGTTCTTC. Translation: CASSLAASYEQFF. This rearrangement joins TRBV5-1 to TRBJ2-1; possibly TRBD2 for D (5 bases). CDR1 is SGHRS, CDR2 YFSETQ, per germline. Trimming left V 0 bases short and J 8 bases short, with 9 bases between. The CDR3 sequence is 13 residues long.

The CDR3 spells CASSEVAYNQPQHF. The CDR3 DNA follows: TGTGCCAGCAGTGAAGTGGCCTATAATCAGCCCCAGCATTTT. The V call is TRBV6-1, the J call TRBJ1-5; D is unresolved. The V gene's germline CDR1 is MNHNS and CDR2 SASEGT. V lost 1 base to trimming and J lost 4 bases, with 8 bases between them. The length of the CDR3 is 14 residues.

The CDR3 region is CSTRQGNTEAFF. The CDR3 DNA reads TGCAGCACCAGACAGGGGAACACTGAAGCTTTCTTT. The chain employs TRBV29-1 and TRBJ1-1; the match to TRBD1 covers 7 bases. The J segment lost 1 base and the V segment lost 8 bases, leaving 4 bases of the junction unmatched. Germline V gene lookup returns CDR1 SQVTM and CDR2 ANQGSEA. The CDR3 covers 12 residues.

The V and J genes are TRBV12-3 or TRBV12-4 and TRBJ2-3; D may be TRBD1 (5 bases). Trimming pared 0 bases from V and 4 bases from J, leaving 14 bases between. The CDR3 consists of 16 residues. Written as DNA, the CDR3 is TGTGCCAGCAGTTTAGCGCGAGTCCGACAGTCAGATACGCAGTATTTT. Translating gives CASSLARVRQSDTQYF.

This sequence joins TRBV15 and TRBJ2-1; 9 nucleotides line up with TRBD1. Germline-derived CDR1 and CDR2 are LNHNV and YYDKDF (reference sequence). CDR3 size: 14 residues. The V gene end was trimmed by 0 bases and the J gene end by 9 bases; junction bases not matched to a gene: 3. The CDR3, as DNA: TGTGCCACCAGCAGAGAACAGGGGGCGGGTGAGCAGTTCTTC. Protein product: CATSREQGAGEQFF.

The rearrangement joins TRBV5-1 to TRBJ2-1; 12 bases are a match to TRBD2. V trimming: 5 bases; J trimming: 9 bases; junction bases outside the gene matches: 9. This CDR3 contains 15 residues. Germline assignment: CDR1 SGHRS and CDR2 YFSETQ. The CDR3 nucleotides are TGCGCCAGCAGTAGCCCTAGCGGGAGGGCCGGTGAGCAGTTCTTC. It encodes CASSSPSGRAGEQFF.